This section outlines one T cell receptor beta chain sequence together with its context. This sample is drawn from a study of blood T cells in healthy people across ages. As for the study in general: Template switching recovered approximately one barcoded beta molecule for every two T cells.

Using a J-beta primer mix together with a sample-barcoded 5' primer, a second PCR was run for roughly 6 to 12 cycles. Each CDR3 protein gets one entry after TCRdb re-called the 5' RACE reads with MiXCR. The sample has about a million distinct CDR3 sequences; 40% to 60% are singletons. Germline CDR1 MNHEY, CDR2 SVGEGT. The CDR3 length is 16 residues. V was shortened by 6 bases and J by 3 bases, with 18 bases between the two germline ends. Total RNA extracted from each sample amounted to at least 6 micrograms. V is TRBV6-2 or TRBV6-3 and J is TRBJ1-5, with D uncertain. The sequenced sample was blood. The sequence derives from a man aged 25 to 40 in good health. The CDR3 reads CASRGMAGRVNQPQHF. In nucleotides, the CDR3 is TGTGCCAGCAGAGGGATGGCCGGCCGGGTCAATCAGCCCCAGCATTTT.